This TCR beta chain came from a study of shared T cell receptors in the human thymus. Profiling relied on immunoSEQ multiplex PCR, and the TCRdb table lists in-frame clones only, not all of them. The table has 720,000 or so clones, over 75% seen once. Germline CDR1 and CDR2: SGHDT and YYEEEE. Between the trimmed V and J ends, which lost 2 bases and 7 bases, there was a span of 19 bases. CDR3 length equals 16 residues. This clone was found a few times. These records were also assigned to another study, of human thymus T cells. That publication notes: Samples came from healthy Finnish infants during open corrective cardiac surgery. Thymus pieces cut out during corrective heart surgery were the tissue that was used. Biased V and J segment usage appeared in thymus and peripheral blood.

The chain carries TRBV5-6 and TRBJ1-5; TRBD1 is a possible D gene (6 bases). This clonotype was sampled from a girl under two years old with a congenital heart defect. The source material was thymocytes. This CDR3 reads CASSLHLGQSRQPQHF. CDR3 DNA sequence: TGTGCCAGCAGCTTACACTTAGGACAGTCCAGACAGCCCCAGCATTTT.